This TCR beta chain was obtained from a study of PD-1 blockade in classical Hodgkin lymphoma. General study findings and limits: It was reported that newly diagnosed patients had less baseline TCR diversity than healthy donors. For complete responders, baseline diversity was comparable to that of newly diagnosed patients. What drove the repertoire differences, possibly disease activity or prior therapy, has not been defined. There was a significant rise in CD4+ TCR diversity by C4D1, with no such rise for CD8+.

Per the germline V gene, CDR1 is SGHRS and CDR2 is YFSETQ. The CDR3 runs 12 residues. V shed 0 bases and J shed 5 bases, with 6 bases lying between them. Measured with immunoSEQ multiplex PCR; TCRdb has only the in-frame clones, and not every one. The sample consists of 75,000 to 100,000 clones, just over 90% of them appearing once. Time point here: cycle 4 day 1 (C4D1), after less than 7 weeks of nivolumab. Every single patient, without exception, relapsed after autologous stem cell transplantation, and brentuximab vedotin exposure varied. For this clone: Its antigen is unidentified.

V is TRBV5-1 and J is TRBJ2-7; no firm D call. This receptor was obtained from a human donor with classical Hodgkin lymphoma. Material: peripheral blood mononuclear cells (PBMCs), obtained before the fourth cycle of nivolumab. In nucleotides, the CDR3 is TGCGCCAGCAGCTTGGTTGGGAACGAGCAGTACTTC. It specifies CASSLVGNEQYF.